The 27 T cell receptor beta chains below were found in one sample sequenced in a study of cytomegalovirus exposure and HLA in healthy donors. Repertoires were generated with immunoSEQ multiplex PCR, while TCRdb's copy carries only in-frame clones and drops some. The sample lists approximately 150,000 clones; around 82% were seen once. The sequenced sample consisted of PBMCs. The receptors derive from a man aged 30 to 45 in good health and CMV-seropositive.

The rearrangement links TRBV9 to TRBJ2-1, with TRBD2 matching over 7 bases. The trim removed 1 base at V and 6 bases at J, leaving 7 bases unmatched. The CDR3 loop spans 15 amino acids. Germline V lookup: CDR1 SGDLS, CDR2 YYNGEE. The CDR3 sequence: CASSVSGTTVNEQFF. As DNA, the CDR3 is TGTGCCAGCAGCGTAAGCGGGACTACCGTCAATGAGCAGTTCTTC.

The chain links TRBV30 to TRBJ1-5; TRBD1 matches 7 bases. Germline V lookup: CDR1 GTSNPN, CDR2 SVGIG (reference sequence). V was pared by 1 base and J by 1 base, with 7 bases of the junction left unmatched. CDR3 size: 16 residues. CDR3 DNA: TGTGCCTGGAGTGCGTCGACAGGGTACAGCAATCAGCCCCAGCATTTT. Translation gives CAWSASTGYSNQPQHF.

This clone was picked up a small number of times. The rearrangement uses TRBV28 and TRBJ1-2, with 12 bases fitting TRBD1. This CDR3 contains 15 residues. The V segment lost 6 bases and the J segment 8 bases; nucleotides outside the gene matches: 10. The V gene's germline CDR1 is MDHEN and CDR2 SYDVKM. CDR3 sequence reads: CASRVGGQGARGYTF. The CDR3 DNA reads as TGTGCCAGCAGAGTAGGGGGACAGGGGGCCCGCGGCTACACCTTC.

The gene calls are TRBV5-1 and TRBJ1-2, with D possibly TRBD1 on 6 matching bases. V shed 7 bases and J shed 8 bases, with 27 bases lying between them. In germline, CDR1 is SGHRS, CDR2 YFSETQ. This CDR3 region has 16 residues. The CDR3 is CASARGGWGAESGYTF. CDR3 nucleotide sequence: TGCGCCAGCGCACGCGGGGGATGGGGGGCAGAGTCGGGCTACACCTTC.

The gene calls are TRBV11-2 and TRBJ2-7; 15 nucleotides match TRBD2. Trimming took 4 bases from V and 3 from J; bases not matched to a gene: 13. Germline CDR1 SGHAT, CDR2 FQNNGV. The CDR3 extends over 19 amino acids. The CDR3 DNA follows: TGTGCCAGCAGCTCCAGTCCGGGACTAGCGGGAGGCCCCAACTACGAGCAGTACTTC. Protein: CASSSSPGLAGGPNYEQYF.

This clone was counted many times. The V call is TRBV14, the J call TRBJ2-3, with D possibly matching TRBD1 (6 bases). Germline lookup yields CDR1 SGHDN and CDR2 FVKESK. The germline V and J ends were trimmed by 5 bases and 6 bases, with 18 bases remaining between them. The CDR3 consists of 15 residues. CDR3 sequence: CASSKLQGEGDTQYF. The CDR3 nucleotides are TGTGCCAGCAGCAAACTACAGGGAGAAGGGGATACGCAGTATTTT.

This clone was counted once. The gene calls are TRBV5-4 and TRBJ2-3, with 8 bases that match TRBD2. CDR1 SGHNT and CDR2 YYREEE come from the germline V gene (reference sequence). Losses at the gene ends were 4 bases for V and 3 bases for J; bases not matched to a gene: 10. The CDR3 has 16 amino acids. The CDR3 DNA sequence: TGTGCCAGCAGCCCTCGTCGTGCGGGGGGTACAGATACGCAGTATTTT. Residues: CASSPRRAGGTDTQYF.

This CDR3 reads CASSSTSGGPTYEQYF. Here the CDR3 DNA reads TGTGCCAGCAGCTCCACCAGCGGGGGCCCAACCTACGAGCAGTACTTC. This rearrangement joins TRBV5-6 to TRBJ2-7, with 8 bases aligning to TRBD2. The V gene end was trimmed by 3 bases and the J gene end by 2 bases; junction bases not matched to a gene: 10. The CDR3 contains 16 residues. Germline V gene sequence: CDR1 SGHDT, CDR2 YYEEEE.

The chain links TRBV28 to TRBJ2-3; TRBD1 matches at 8 bases. CDR3 size: 13 residues. From germline, CDR1 is MDHEN and CDR2 SYDVKM. V lost 3 bases and J lost 5; bases outside the gene matches: 1. CDR3 residues: CASSFDRGDTQYF. The CDR3 bases are TGTGCCAGCAGTTTCGACAGGGGAGATACGCAGTATTTT.

This sequence joins TRBV2 and TRBJ2-1; 8 nucleotides agree with TRBD2. CDR3 size: 13 residues. The trim removed 8 bases at V and 6 bases at J, leaving 6 bases unmatched. Germline V gene lookup returns CDR1 SNHLY and CDR2 FYNNEI. For the CDR3, the DNA is TGTGCCAGCTTGGAAGCGGGAGCCAATGAGCAGTTCTTC. Its protein is CASLEAGANEQFF.

This clone was picked up a small number of times. The chain uses TRBV30 and TRBJ1-3, with 9 bases that match TRBD1. The V gene end was trimmed by 3 bases and the J gene end by 7 bases; junction bases not matched to a gene: 7. The germline V gene encodes CDR1 GTSNPN and CDR2 SVGIG (reference sequence). The CDR3 totals 14 residues. In DNA, the CDR3 is TGTGCCTGGAGCGGGACAGGGATTACGAACACCATATATTTT. Protein product: CAWSGTGITNTIYF.

The chain links TRBV19 to TRBJ1-5, with 7 positions matching TRBD1. Germline values: CDR1 LNHDA, CDR2 SQIVND (reference sequence). V lost 7 bases to trimming and J lost 4 bases; unmatched junction nucleotides: 4. This CDR3 is 13 amino acids long. The CDR3 nucleotides read TGTGCCAGTATGGGACAGCGAAATCAGCCCCAGCATTTT. This sequence encodes CASMGQRNQPQHF.

This rearrangement joins TRBV18 to TRBJ1-2; 8 bases match TRBD1. The germline V gene has CDR1 KGHSH and CDR2 LQKENI. After removal of 6 bases from V and 4 bases from J, the junction contained 7 bases not matched to a gene. This CDR3 spans 14 amino acids. CDR3 nucleotide sequence: TGTGCCAGCTCCCCGACAGGGGAGGTCTATGGCTACACCTTC. The encoded protein is CASSPTGEVYGYTF.

The chain is built from TRBV7-9 and TRBJ1-5, with D perhaps matching TRBD1 (6 bases). Deletions cut 4 bases from V and 1 base from J, with 14 bases between. The length of the CDR3 is 16 residues. The germline V gene encodes CDR1 SEHNR and CDR2 FQNEAQ (reference sequence). In DNA, the CDR3 is TGTGCCAGCAGCTCCGGACAGACCGCCAGCAATCAGCCCCAGCATTTT. Translation gives CASSSGQTASNQPQHF.

This chain links TRBV6-5 with TRBJ1-2; TRBD1 matches 7 bases. The V gene end was trimmed by 7 bases and the J gene end by 8 bases; junction bases not matched to a gene: 16. From germline, CDR1 is MNHEY and CDR2 SVGAGI. This CDR3 has 15 amino acids. The CDR3 region has the DNA TGTGCCAGCAAGGAACAGACAGGGCTGATCCGAGGCTACACCTTC. This encodes CASKEQTGLIRGYTF.

Here the CDR3 DNA reads TGTGCCAGCAGCGTAGGCCCGGGACTAGGGGGTTTGTATGAGCAGTTCTTC. Protein sequence: CASSVGPGLGGLYEQFF. The chain carries TRBV9 and TRBJ2-1, with 8 bases aligning to TRBD2. The CDR3 totals 17 residues. V dropped 0 bases and J dropped 8; count of bases not matched to a gene: 13. Germline V gene sequence: CDR1 SGDLS, CDR2 YYNGEE.

This clone was counted a single time. The V and J genes are TRBV6-5 and TRBJ2-3, with D possibly TRBD2 on 6 matching bases. Germline V CDR1 and CDR2: MNHEY, SVGAGI. This CDR3 region has 15 residues. The V end was cut by 0 bases, the J end by 6 bases, with 13 bases between. CDR3 DNA: TGTGCCAGCAGTTACTCGATACGTCGGGGGGATACGCAGTATTTT. This translates into CASSYSIRRGDTQYF.

The V and J genes are TRBV29-1 and TRBJ2-2; 7 nucleotides align to TRBD1. In germline, CDR1 is SQVTM, CDR2 ANQGSEA. V shed 4 bases, J shed 7 bases, and the junction held 6 bases outside the gene matches. The CDR3 runs 13 residues. CDR3 region: CSVVGQGDGELFF. CDR3 coding DNA: TGCAGCGTTGTTGGGCAGGGGGACGGGGAGCTGTTTTTT.

This clone was seen only a few times. This chain connects TRBV5-1 to TRBJ2-3, with TRBD1 matching 7 bases. With 0 bases clipped from V and 0 bases from J, the junction kept 1 base outside the gene matches. Germline CDR1 reads SGHRS; CDR2 reads YFSETQ. The CDR3 totals 15 residues. The CDR3 coding sequence is TGCGCCAGCAGCTTGGTGGACAGGAGCACAGATACGCAGTATTTT. Amino acids: CASSLVDRSTDTQYF.

The chain carries TRBV11-2 and TRBJ2-7, with no clear D. This CDR3 has 12 amino acids. The germline gives CDR1 SGHAT, CDR2 FQNNGV. The V and J ends lost 6 bases and 0 bases respectively, with 6 bases between them. The CDR3 loop is CASRHSSYEQYF. The DNA for the CDR3 is TGTGCCAGCAGACACAGCTCCTACGAGCAGTACTTC.

This chain links TRBV7-2 with TRBJ2-7; 7 bases line up with TRBD1. This CDR3 is 15 amino acids long. Germline values: CDR1 SGHTA, CDR2 FQGNSA. V shed 5 bases and J 1 base; nucleotides not matched to a gene: 8. DNA of the CDR3: TGTGCCAGCAGCGCCCTTCCGGGACAGTCCTACGAGCAGTACTTC. Its protein product is CASSALPGQSYEQYF.

This chain connects TRBV19 to TRBJ1-1, with 12 bases fitting TRBD1. The CDR3 is 17 amino acids. V lost 4 bases, J lost 0 bases, and 6 bases stayed unmatched. Germline values: CDR1 LNHDA, CDR2 SQIVND (reference sequence). CDR3 sequence (DNA): TGTGCCAGTAGTAAGGGGACAGGGGGCGTTATGAACACTGAAGCTTTCTTT. Translating it yields CASSKGTGGVMNTEAFF.

J is TRBJ2-1 and V is TRBV27; 9 nucleotides align to TRBD2. Trimming at V came to 9 bases and at J to 0 bases, leaving 9 bases not matched to a gene. There are 16 residues in the CDR3. The germline V gene encodes CDR1 MNHEY and CDR2 SMNVEV (reference sequence). The DNA of the CDR3 is TGTGCCAGGACGAGGAAGCGGGAGGCCTCCTACAATGAGCAGTTCTTC. Its translation: CARTRKREASYNEQFF.

This clone was seen just once. The chain has TRBV5-6 and TRBJ1-2, with a possible D match to TRBD1 (6 bases). Germline CDR1 reads SGHDT; CDR2 reads YYEEEE. The CDR3 spans 16 residues. Trimming shortened V by 4 bases and J by 9 bases, and 25 bases separated the two germline ends. This CDR3 is CASSRGRGASLLRYTF. The DNA of the CDR3 is TGTGCCAGCAGCAGGGGGAGGGGGGCCAGCCTACTTCGCTACACCTTC.

This chain uses TRBV23-1 with TRBJ2-1, with TRBD2 matching 8 bases. TRBV23-1 qualifies as an ORF whose function is uncertain. With V trimmed by 6 bases and J by 5 bases, 6 bases remained unmatched. This CDR3 has 14 amino acids. The CDR3 DNA sequence: TGCGCCAGCAGCCCAAGAGCGGGAGACAATGAGCAGTTCTTC. Amino acids: CASSPRAGDNEQFF.

The chain recombines TRBV5-6 with TRBJ2-7, with D perhaps TRBD2 (5 bases). The CDR3 is 17 amino acids. With 0 bases removed from V and 3 bases from J, the gap between germline ends came to 19 bases. Germline values: CDR1 SGHDT, CDR2 YYEEEE. The CDR3 DNA follows: TGTGCCAGCAGCTTGGGGAACCCCAGCGGCCCCTACTACGAGCAGTACTTC. As protein: CASSLGNPSGPYYEQYF.

The J gene is TRBJ2-6, the V gene TRBV27; TRBD2 matches at 12 bases. Germline values: CDR1 MNHEY, CDR2 SMNVEV (reference sequence). The V and J ends lost 5 bases and 0 bases, in that order; junction bases with no gene match: 5. The CDR3 runs 18 residues. The CDR3 sequence is CASSPGLAGFSGANVLTF. The CDR3 coding sequence is TGTGCCAGCAGTCCAGGACTAGCGGGGTTCTCTGGGGCCAACGTCCTGACTTTC. The whole variable domain, filled in from reference TRBV27 and TRBJ2-6, reads EAQVTQNPRYLITVTGKKLTVTCSQNMNHEYMSWYRQDPGLGLRQIYYSMNVEVTDKGDVPEGYKVSRKEKRNFPLILESPSPNQTSLYFCASSPGLAGFSGANVLTFGAGSRLTVL.